This T cell receptor (beta chain) was found in a study of shared clonotypes between healthy human individuals. The CDR3 sequence is 18 residues long. V was pared by 2 bases and J by 1 base, with 12 bases of the junction left unmatched. Germline CDR1 and CDR2: MDHEN and SYDVKM. Free of recent acute infections or vaccinations, the donors were healthy HIV-negative adults. This table comes from immunoSEQ multiplex PCR, and its TCRdb copy is limited to in-frame clones, with some not included. The profile covers about 500,000 clones, with around 77% appearing a single time and about 12% taken by the ten largest.

The TCR sequence derives from a woman aged 40 to 50 in good health. Some clones in this sample may be carry-over from other donors' samples. Sample: PBMCs. V gene TRBV28 combines with J gene TRBJ1-2, with TRBD1 matching 8 bases. CDR3 protein: CASSLARGRPDDNYGYTF. CDR3 coding DNA: TGTGCCAGCAGTTTAGCCAGGGGGCGACCAGACGATAACTATGGCTACACCTTC.